This is a list of T cell receptor beta chains from one sample in a study of cytomegalovirus exposure and HLA in healthy donors. Libraries were prepared by immunoSEQ multiplex PCR; TCRdb keeps only in-frame clonotypes and omits some of them. Its table records 150,000 to 200,000 clones. What was sequenced was PBMCs. These receptors all stem from a woman aged 60 to 75 in good health and CMV-seronegative. Each CDR3 is given without its conserved first and last residue.

len	v_gene	j_gene	CDR3aa
12	TRBV10-3	TRBJ2-7	AITAGGLSYEQY
14	TRBV4-1	TRBJ1-1	ASSQEIGQINTEAF
12	TRBV27	TRBJ2-3	ASSLGNSADTQY
13	TRBV5-4	TRBJ2-7	ASSLERAGFYEQY
13	TRBV10-2	TRBJ2-7	ASRAGTATSYEQY
14	TRBV19	TRBJ2-1	ASSPRGGRALNEQF
15	TRBV28	TRBJ2-1	ASRHGLAEGVYNEQF
13	TRBV10-3	TRBJ2-7	AISWGQTSSYEQY
11	TRBV10-2	TRBJ2-1	ASGLAVNNEQF
11	TRBV2	TRBJ1-5	ASSNTGVQPQH
14	TRBV4-2	TRBJ2-5	ASSQDVDSGKETQY
13	TRBV19	TRBJ1-1	ASSPRTGTNTEAF
14	TRBV7-9	TRBJ1-6	ASSLAQGSSNSPLH
13	TRBV27	TRBJ2-6	ASSLMSAGANVLT
14	TRBV30	TRBJ2-2	AFRVWREENTGELF
11	TRBV6-5	TRBJ1-1	ASRGGALTEAF